The 2 T cell receptor beta chains in this list originate from one sample, sequenced in a study of blood T cell repertoires in COVID-19. Here immunoSEQ multiplex PCR was the method, and the copy in TCRdb shows in-frame clones only, minus some. The table shows 65,000 to 90,000 clones, with around 80% occurring only once. The sample taken for sequencing was peripheral blood. The origin of the receptors is an elderly woman with acute or convalescent COVID-19.

The chain uses TRBV28 and TRBJ1-6; D is unresolved. CDR1 is MDHEN, CDR2 SYDVKM, per germline. The length of the CDR3 is 19 residues. The V and J ends lost 3 bases and 0 bases respectively, with 18 bases between them. CDR3 region: CASSFVEGGWDSYNSPLHF. The CDR3 bases are TGTGCCAGCAGTTTCGTTGAGGGCGGGTGGGACTCCTATAATTCACCCCTCCACTTT.

V gene TRBV5-1 combines with J gene TRBJ2-7, with TRBD2 identical over 8 bases. Germline V gives CDR1 SGHRS, CDR2 YFSETQ. This CDR3 comprises 15 residues. V lost 1 base and J lost 5; bases outside the gene matches: 8. The DNA for the CDR3 is TGCGCCAGCAGCTTGCAGGCGGGAGGAGTCAACGAGCAGTACTTC. Residues: CASSLQAGGVNEQYF.